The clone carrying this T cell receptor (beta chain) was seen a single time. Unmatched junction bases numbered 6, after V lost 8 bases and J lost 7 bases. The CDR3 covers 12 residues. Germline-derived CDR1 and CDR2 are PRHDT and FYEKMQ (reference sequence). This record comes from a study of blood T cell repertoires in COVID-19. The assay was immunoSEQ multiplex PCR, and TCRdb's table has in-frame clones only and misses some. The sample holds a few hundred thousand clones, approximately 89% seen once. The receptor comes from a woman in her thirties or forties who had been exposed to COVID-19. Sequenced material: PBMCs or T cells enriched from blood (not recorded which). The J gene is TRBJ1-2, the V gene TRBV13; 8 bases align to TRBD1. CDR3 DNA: TGTGCCAGCGCTCAGGGGGCTGGTGGCTACACCTTC. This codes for CASAQGAGGYTF.